The rows below give T cell receptor beta chains drawn from one sample of a study of blood T cell repertoires in COVID-19. The method was immunoSEQ multiplex PCR; TCRdb's version includes in-frame clones alone and lacks a portion of them. The sample records tens of thousands of clones, approximately 89% being singletons. The sample comprised peripheral blood. The source is a man aged 55 to 70 with acute or convalescent COVID-19. CDR3s include the opening cysteine and the closing phenylalanine or tryptophan. A D gene is named only where the DNA matches it firmly. Not every row has a clone size; where given, it reads once, few, many or a size class.

d_call j_call clone_size v_call cdr3_nt cdr3_aa
TRBD1 TRBJ2-7 . TRBV10-3 TGTGCCATCACTCCCACAGGGGAACAAGGGCACGAGCAGTACTTC CAITPTGEQGHEQYF
TRBD1 TRBJ2-6 . TRBV20-1 TGCAGTGCTAGTGCCCGGACAGGGAAAAACTCTGGGGCCAACGTCCTGACTTTC CSASARTGKNSGANVLTF
TRBD2 TRBJ2-2 . TRBV24-1 TGTGCCACCGGCCCGAGCGGGGGCGGCGGCACCGGGGAGCTGTTTTTT CATGPSGGGGTGELFF
. TRBJ2-5 . TRBV3-1/TRBV3-2 TGTGCCAGCAGCCAAGATGGGCTAGAGACCCAGTACTTC CASSQDGLETQYF
TRBD1 TRBJ1-5 . TRBV24-1 TGTGCCACCAGTCCTCAGGGGGCTGGACAGCCCCAGCATTTT CATSPQGAGQPQHF
TRBD2 TRBJ2-1 . TRBV4-1 TGCGCCAGCAGCCAAGGGAGACTAGCGGGGGGGCACAATGAGCAGTTCTTC CASSQGRLAGGHNEQFF
. TRBJ1-1 . TRBV18 TGTGCCAGCTCACCAGCAGCCGGCGGCACTGAAGCTTTCTTT CASSPAAGGTEAFF
. TRBJ1-6 . TRBV2 TGTGCCAGCAGACAGGGTTTGGGTAATTCACCCCTCCACTTT CASRQGLGNSPLHF
. TRBJ1-5 . TRBV5-4 TGTGCCAGCAGCTTGGATCGGGATGATCAGCCCCAGCATTTT CASSLDRDDQPQHF
. TRBJ1-3 . TRBV7-9 TGTGCCAGCAGTCTGGACATTGGAAACACCATATATTTT CASSLDIGNTIYF
TRBD2 TRBJ2-7 . TRBV11-2 TGTGCCAGCAGCTTAGAACTAGCGGGGGGGTACGAGCAGTACTTC CASSLELAGGYEQYF
. TRBJ2-3 . TRBV7-3 TGTGCCAGCAGCTACGCGGGGCGAAGCACAGATACGCAGTATTTT CASSYAGRSTDTQYF
. TRBJ1-5 . TRBV5-1 TGCGCCAGCAGCTCAGGGGTTAACAATCAGCCCCAGCATTTT CASSSGVNNQPQHF
TRBD1 TRBJ2-7 . TRBV7-8 TGTGCCAGCAGCCCCGGGACAGGGGGATCCTACGAGCAGTACTTC CASSPGTGGSYEQYF
. TRBJ2-7 . TRBV3-1/TRBV3-2 TGTGCCAGCAGCCAAATGCGCTCCTACGAGCAGTACTTC CASSQMRSYEQYF
TRBD1 TRBJ1-1 . TRBV9 TGTGCCAGCAGCACCCGACAGGGTATGAACACTGAAGCTTTCTTT CASSTRQGMNTEAFF
. TRBJ2-2 . TRBV5-6 TGTGCCAGCAGCCTCGCAGGACAGACCGCGAACACCGGGGAGCTGTTTTTT CASSLAGQTANTGELFF
TRBD1 TRBJ2-5 . TRBV19 TGTGCCAGTACCCCCCCGGGCCTAGGGGGCGGAGAGACCCAGTACTTC CASTPPGLGGGETQYF
TRBD2 TRBJ2-1 once TRBV29-1 TGCAGCGCCACCCAGGGGCCCTTAGCGGGGGACTTTACCAAAGAGCAGTTCTTC CSATQGPLAGDFTKEQFF
TRBD2 TRBJ2-3 once TRBV9 TGTGCCAGCAGCTATGGACTAGCGACTACAGATACGCAGTATTTT CASSYGLATTDTQYF
TRBD1 TRBJ2-2 . TRBV24-1 TGTGCCACCAGTGCCCCTTCCGGGACAGGGGGGACCGGGGAGCTGTTTTTT CATSAPSGTGGTGELFF
TRBD1 TRBJ1-2 . TRBV30 TGTGCCTGGGCACCAGGGGGGTCATTAGGCGGCTACACCTTC CAWAPGGSLGGYTF
. TRBJ1-5 . TRBV12-5 TGTGCTAGTGGTTTTCTAAATCAGCCCCAGCATTTT CASGFLNQPQHF
TRBD1 TRBJ2-7 . TRBV28 TGTGCCAGCAGTTTATTCGGGACAGAGATTAATTTTTACGAGCAGTACTTC CASSLFGTEINFYEQYF
. TRBJ2-2 . TRBV9 TGTGCCAGCAGCTTACACCCCGGGTCCGGGGAGCTGTTTTTT CASSLHPGSGELFF
TRBD1 TRBJ1-2 . TRBV30 TGTGCCTGGAAAACCCGACAGGGCGGCTTCTATGGCTACACCTTC CAWKTRQGGFYGYTF
. TRBJ1-4 . TRBV7-2 TGTGCCAGCAGCTACGCAGCAATCGGAAGGGGGGGCGATAATGAAAAACTGTTTTTT CASSYAAIGRGGDNEKLFF
TRBD1 TRBJ1-1 . TRBV7-9 TGTGCCAGCAGCGGGGACAGCAAAGCTTTCTTT CASSGDSKAFF
. TRBJ1-2 . TRBV6-4 TGTGCCAGCCGCGGGGGGCTAGGCTACACCTTC CASRGGLGYTF
TRBD1 TRBJ1-1 few TRBV5-1 TGCGCCAGCAGCTTCGGGACAGGGGGTAACACTGAAGCTTTCTTT CASSFGTGGNTEAFF
TRBD1 TRBJ1-3 . TRBV12-5 TGTGCTAGTGGTTTGTTGCAGGGGGCGTCTGGAAACACCATATATTTT CASGLLQGASGNTIYF
. TRBJ2-1 . TRBV2 TGTGCCAGCGACAGAAGCTACAATGAGCAGTTCTTC CASDRSYNEQFF
. TRBJ1-4 . TRBV3-1/TRBV3-2 TGTGCCAGCAGGGGCTTAGGCGAAAAACTGTTTTTT CASRGLGEKLFF
TRBD1 TRBJ1-2 . TRBV10-3 TGTGCCATCTCCGAGACCCGGGACAGGGGTGCTTCGAGCGGCTACACCTTC CAISETRDRGASSGYTF
. TRBJ2-5 . TRBV5-4 TGTGCCAGCAGCTTGGTGGGTCACTCCGGAGGGGAAGAGACCCAGTACTTC CASSLVGHSGGEETQYF
. TRBJ2-2 . TRBV7-2 TGTGCCAGCAGCTTGAGGCAGGGCCCCGGGGAGCTGTTTTTT CASSLRQGPGELFF
TRBD2 TRBJ2-3 . TRBV19 TGTGCCAGTAGTATGACGCGGAAGCGGGGGGGAGAGGCGACAGATACGCAGTATTTT CASSMTRKRGGEATDTQYF
. TRBJ2-1 . TRBV5-1 TGCGCCAGCAGTTATTCGGGGGAGACTTACAATGAGCAGTTCTTC CASSYSGETYNEQFF
TRBD2 TRBJ2-5 . TRBV2 TGTGCCAGCGGTGGACTAGCGGTACAAGAGACCCAGTACTTC CASGGLAVQETQYF
TRBD1 TRBJ1-3 . TRBV6-1 TGTGCCAGCAGTGAATCCCTGACAGGGGCAGGTGGAAACACCATATATTTT CASSESLTGAGGNTIYF
TRBD2 TRBJ2-3 . TRBV9 TGTGCCAGCAGTCTGGCGGGGGGGCTCGCAGATACGCAGTATTTT CASSLAGGLADTQYF
TRBD1 TRBJ1-1 . TRBV11-2 TGTGCCAGCAGCTCACAGGGGGTGGGCACTGAAGCTTTCTTT CASSSQGVGTEAFF
. TRBJ1-4 . TRBV25-1 TGTGCCAGCAGTGAAACACAAACAACAAATGAAAAACTGTTTTTT CASSETQTTNEKLFF
. TRBJ1-1 . TRBV4-3 TGCGCCAGCAGCCTATGGGGCGTGGGCACTGAAGCTTTCTTT CASSLWGVGTEAFF
. TRBJ1-1 . TRBV12-3/TRBV12-4 TGTGCCAGCAGTTTATGGTCGGACACTGAAGCTTTCTTT CASSLWSDTEAFF
TRBD1 TRBJ1-1 . TRBV2 TGTGCCGGAACCTGGGCACAGGGGTACACTGAAGCTTTCTTT CAGTWAQGYTEAFF
. TRBJ2-7 . TRBV4-3 TGCGCCAGCAGCCAAGACTTAACAGGGTCGAACGAGCAGTACTTC CASSQDLTGSNEQYF
TRBD2 TRBJ2-7 . TRBV5-3 TGTGCCAGAAGCGGAAGGACTAGCGGGGGGCCCTACGAGCAGTACTTC CARSGRTSGGPYEQYF
TRBD1 TRBJ1-1 . TRBV7-2 TGTGCCAGCAGCCCCAGCTTGACAGGGGGCCGAGCTTTCTTT CASSPSLTGGRAFF
TRBD1 TRBJ2-5 . TRBV4-3 TGCGCCAGCAGCCAAGGTGGGACAGGGGAGACCCAGTACTTC CASSQGGTGETQYF